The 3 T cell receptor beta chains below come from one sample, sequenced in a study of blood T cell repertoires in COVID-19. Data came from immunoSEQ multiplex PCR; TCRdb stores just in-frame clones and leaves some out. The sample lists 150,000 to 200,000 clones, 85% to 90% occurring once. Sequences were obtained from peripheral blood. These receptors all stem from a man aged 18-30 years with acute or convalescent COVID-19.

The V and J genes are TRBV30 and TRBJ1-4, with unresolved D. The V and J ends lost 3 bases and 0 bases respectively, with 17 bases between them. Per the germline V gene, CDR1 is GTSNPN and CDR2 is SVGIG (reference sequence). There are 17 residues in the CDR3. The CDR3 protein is CAWSPVFTQTTNEKLFF. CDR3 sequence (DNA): TGTGCCTGGAGCCCCGTGTTCACCCAGACAACTAATGAAAAACTGTTTTTT.

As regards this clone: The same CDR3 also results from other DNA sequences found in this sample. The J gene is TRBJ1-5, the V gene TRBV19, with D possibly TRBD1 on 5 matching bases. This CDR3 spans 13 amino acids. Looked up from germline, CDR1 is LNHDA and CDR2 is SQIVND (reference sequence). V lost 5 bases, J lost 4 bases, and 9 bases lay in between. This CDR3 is CASSGGGNQPQHF. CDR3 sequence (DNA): TGTGCCAGTAGTGGGGGGGGAAATCAGCCCCAGCATTTT.

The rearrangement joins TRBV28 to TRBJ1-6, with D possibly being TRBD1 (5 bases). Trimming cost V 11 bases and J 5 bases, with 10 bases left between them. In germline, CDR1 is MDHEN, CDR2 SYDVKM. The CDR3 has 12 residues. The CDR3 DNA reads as TGTGCCGGCCGGGGGAATAATTCACCCCTCCACTTT. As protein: CAGRGNNSPLHF.